This T cell receptor (beta chain) was sequenced for a study of blood T cell repertoires in COVID-19. Overall study: Collection of acute and convalescent COVID-19 samples took place in the United States, Italy and Spain. From T cells, B-cell-depleted T cells, or PBMCs came the material, which was cDNA or gDNA.

The length of the CDR3 is 16 residues. V was clipped by 0 bases and J by 0 bases, with 11 bases between them. Germline CDR1 reads SGHAT; CDR2 reads FQNNGV. Original data processing: Reference gene primer amplification gave nucleated cell count estimates. Measured with immunoSEQ multiplex PCR; TCRdb has only the in-frame clones, and not every one. The V and J calls and clone size are taken from that table; D and trimming were inferred from the DNA. The sample has 55,000 to 65,000 clones; around nine tenths are singletons. Sequencing was performed on peripheral blood. This receptor was obtained from a woman aged 80 or over with active COVID-19. This rearrangement joins TRBV11-2 to TRBJ1-1; perhaps TRBD1 as D (5 bases). In nucleotides, the CDR3 is TGTGCCAGCAGCTTAGAGTCAGGGCTCCTGAACACTGAAGCTTTCTTT. Its protein product is CASSLESGLLNTEAFF.